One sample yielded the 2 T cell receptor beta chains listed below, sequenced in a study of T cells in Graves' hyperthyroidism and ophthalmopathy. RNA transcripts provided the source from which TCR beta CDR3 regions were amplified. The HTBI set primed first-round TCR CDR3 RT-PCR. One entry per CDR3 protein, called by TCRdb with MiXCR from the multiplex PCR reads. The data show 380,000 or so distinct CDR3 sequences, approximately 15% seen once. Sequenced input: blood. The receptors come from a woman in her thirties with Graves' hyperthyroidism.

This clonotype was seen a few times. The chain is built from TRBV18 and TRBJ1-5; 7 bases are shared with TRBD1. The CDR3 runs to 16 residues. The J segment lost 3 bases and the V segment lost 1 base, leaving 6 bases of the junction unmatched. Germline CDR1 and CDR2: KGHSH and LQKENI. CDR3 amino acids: CASSPRDTGANQPQHF. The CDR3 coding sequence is TGTGCCAGCTCACCACGAGACACAGGGGCCAATCAGCCCCAGCATTTT.

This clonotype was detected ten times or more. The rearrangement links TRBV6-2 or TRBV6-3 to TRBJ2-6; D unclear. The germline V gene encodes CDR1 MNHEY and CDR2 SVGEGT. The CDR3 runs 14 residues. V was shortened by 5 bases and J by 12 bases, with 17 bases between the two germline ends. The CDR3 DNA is TGTGCCAGCAGTATTTACGGGTCTCGGAGCGTCCTGACTTTC. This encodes CASSIYGSRSVLTF.